This T cell receptor (beta chain) originates from a study of HIV-infected patients and healthy controls. Roughly three months, about 14 weeks, into antiretroviral therapy, follow-up blood was collected. All unsorted peripheral T cells were captured because whole blood was used without fractionation. Details on this clonotype: The antigen is unknown. Found in a library prepared for alpha chains, this beta chain is an off-target read, and its abundance has little meaning.

400 to 550 ng RNA was reverse transcribed with alpha and beta constant-region primers. Alpha and beta chain libraries were made separately by chain-specific third strand synthesis with multiplexing indices. Ligation attached cDNA to a 5' RACE adapter that carried a random hexamer and SP2 site. Each CDR3 protein is one row after TCRdb ran MiXCR on the 5' RACE reads. The repertoire holds some 7,700 distinct CDR3 sequences, less than 7.5% seen once, with around 20% in the top ten. Overall study results and limits: HIV-infected patients shared fewer CDR3 sequences between individuals than healthy controls.

Germline V gene data show CDR1 as SQVTM and CDR2 as ANQGSEA. With V trimmed by 3 bases and J by 2 bases, 1 base remained unmatched. CDR3 length: 14 amino acids. Sequencing used blood, obtained during antiretroviral therapy. V usage is TRBV29-1 and J usage is TRBJ2-2; TRBD1 aligns across 9 bases. The sequence was obtained from an adult with HIV infection. This chain's CDR3 is CSVEGQGNTGELFF. CDR3 coding DNA: TGCAGCGTTGAGGGACAGGGAAACACCGGGGAGCTGTTTTTT.